Listed here are 10 T cell receptor beta chains from one sample, sequenced in a study of blood T cell repertoires in COVID-19. Libraries were prepared by immunoSEQ multiplex PCR; TCRdb keeps only in-frame clonotypes and omits some of them. The sample contains some 120,000 clones, around 87% of which appear only once. The sequenced material came from peripheral blood. All receptors derive from a woman aged 60-70 years with acute or convalescent COVID-19.

V and J are TRBV7-9 and TRBJ1-6; 8 bases line up with TRBD1. The CDR3 length is 16 residues. The junction had 6 bases not matched to a gene; V was cut back by 5 bases and J by 3 bases. Germline V gene lookup returns CDR1 SEHNR and CDR2 FQNEAQ (reference sequence). Here the CDR3 DNA reads TGTGCCAGCAGCCTAGACAGGGGATACTATAATTCACCCCTCCACTTT. This encodes CASSLDRGYYNSPLHF.

V usage is TRBV6-1 and J usage is TRBJ1-2, with TRBD1 as a possible D gene (5 bases). Germline V lookup: CDR1 MNHNS, CDR2 SASEGT. V lost 3 bases to trimming and J lost 4 bases, with 12 bases between them. This CDR3 is 14 amino acids long. The CDR3 loop reads CASSDGRVGYGYTF. CDR3 bases: TGTGCCAGCAGTGATGGCAGGGTGGGCTATGGCTACACCTTC.

The rearrangement links TRBV2 to TRBJ2-2; 10 bases are shared with TRBD1. The CDR3 has 16 residues. From germline, CDR1 is SNHLY and CDR2 FYNNEI. V was clipped by 6 bases and J by 1 base; unmatched bases: 5. The CDR3 is CASRPGQGMNTGELFF. CDR3 nucleotides: TGTGCCAGCAGGCCGGGACAGGGGATGAACACCGGGGAGCTGTTTTTT.

The V gene is TRBV4-2, the J gene TRBJ2-2, with D possibly matching TRBD2 (5 bases). The length of the CDR3 is 15 residues. Trimming took off 0 bases at V and 7 bases at J, with 12 bases between the two ends. CDR1 is LGHNA, CDR2 YNFKEQ, per germline. In DNA, the CDR3 is TGTGCCAGCAGCCAAGATCTCGGGATCGGCGGGGAGCTGTTTTTT. This sequence encodes CASSQDLGIGGELFF.

V is TRBV6-5 and J is TRBJ1-2; D might be TRBD1 (5 bases). V was trimmed by 4 bases and J by 2 bases, leaving 8 bases between them. The CDR3 runs to 13 residues. CDR1 and CDR2 (germline): MNHEY, SVGAGI. The CDR3 is CASSLTENYGYTF. The CDR3 nucleotides read TGTGCCAGCAGTTTGACAGAGAACTATGGCTACACCTTC.

This clone was recorded only once. This sequence joins TRBV4-2 and TRBJ1-4, with 9 bases identical to TRBD1. Looked up from germline, CDR1 is LGHNA and CDR2 is YNFKEQ. With V trimmed by 2 bases and J by 8 bases, 12 bases remained unmatched. The CDR3 covers 17 residues. The CDR3 is CASSQRRGQGLGEKLFF. The CDR3 DNA reads as TGTGCCAGCAGCCAAAGGAGGGGACAGGGTTTGGGAGAAAAACTGTTTTTT.

The rearrangement links TRBV28 to TRBJ1-2, with D uncertain. Germline V gene lookup returns CDR1 MDHEN and CDR2 SYDVKM. The CDR3 is made up of 14 amino acids. V was pared by 10 bases and J by 0 bases, with 15 bases between. CDR3: CATSRSGANYGYTF. In nucleotides, the CDR3 is TGTGCCACCTCCAGGAGCGGAGCTAACTATGGCTACACCTTC.

J is TRBJ2-6 and V is TRBV30; D perhaps matches TRBD1 (6 bases). Germline V CDR1 and CDR2: GTSNPN, SVGIG (reference sequence). The V and J ends lost 0 bases and 1 base respectively, with 7 bases between them. The CDR3 is made up of 15 amino acids. The CDR3: CAWSVQGSGANVLTF. In DNA form, the CDR3 reads TGTGCCTGGAGTGTACAGGGATCTGGGGCCAACGTCCTGACTTTC.

J is TRBJ2-1 and V is TRBV6-6; tentatively, D is TRBD1 (5 bases). Germline-derived CDR1 and CDR2 are MNHNY and SVGAGI (reference sequence). The CDR3 consists of 12 residues. The V end was cut by 9 bases, the J end by 10 bases, with 16 bases between. CDR3 loop: CASSLRGLEQFF. In nucleotides, the CDR3 is TGTGCCAGTTCTCTTAGGGGCCTGGAGCAGTTCTTC.

In this sample, this clone turned up once. This chain connects TRBV9 to TRBJ2-1, with a weak D call TRBD2 (6 bases). The CDR3 contains 15 residues. Germline V gene data show CDR1 as SGDLS and CDR2 as YYNGEE. Deletions cut 4 bases from V and 4 bases from J, with 15 bases between. CDR3 in DNA: TGTGCCAGCAGCCTTATGCTAGCGCCTTACAATGAGCAGTTCTTC. Translating gives CASSLMLAPYNEQFF.